This T cell receptor (beta chain) was recovered during a study of blood T cell repertoires in COVID-19. Trimming shortened V by 9 bases and J by 0 bases, and 9 bases separated the two germline ends. The CDR3 loop spans 13 amino acids. The assay was immunoSEQ multiplex PCR, and TCRdb's table has in-frame clones only and misses some. The data hold about 410,000 clones, with approximately 89% observed a single time. Sequenced material: peripheral blood. The genes are TRBV12-3 or TRBV12-4 and TRBJ2-1; TRBD1 might be the D (6 bases). The source of this sequence is a woman between 40 and 50 years old with COVID-19, enrolled during active disease. The CDR3 reads CASDRSSYNEQFF. Written as DNA, the CDR3 is TGTGCCAGTGACAGGAGCTCCTACAATGAGCAGTTCTTC.